This entry concerns a single T cell receptor beta chain. Its antigen remains unidentified. Per-base qualities were not stored, and no clone one base away is much larger. These data originate in a study of OX40 agonist ivuxolimab in advanced cancers. About the study as a whole: Ivuxolimab was an agonistic, fully human IgG2 monoclonal antibody directed against OX40 (CD134), a costimulatory receptor. Patients were allowed to have had prior anti-PD-1, anti-PD-L1 or anti-CTLA-4 therapy, and approximately 37% of the dose-escalation patients had been treated with checkpoint inhibitors. Partial responses occurred in three dose-escalation patients, of whom one had hepatocellular carcinoma and two had cutaneous melanoma. Of the roughly 51 patients in dose escalation, about 19 had hepatocellular carcinoma, roughly 15 had melanoma, 9 had renal cell carcinoma and 9 had head and neck cancer. The paper reports the monotherapy dose-escalation portion (N of about 50 patients) of the phase I ivuxolimab trial. The dose-escalation cohort was almost 85% male with a mean age of about 54 years, ranging from roughly 23 to 90. Intravenous ivuxolimab was administered to patients every 2 weeks at six dose levels: 0.01, 0.1, 0.3, 1.5, 3 and 10 mg/kg. The purpose of peripheral TCRbeta sequencing was to test whether ivuxolimab changed TCR sequence diversity and led to clonal T-cell expansion.

Via the germline V gene, CDR1 is MNHEY and CDR2 SVGAGI. Trimming removed 10 bases from V and 4 bases from J; the gene matches leave 11 bases unexplained. The CDR3 starts with the cysteine, ends with the phenylalanine, and has 15 residues. Kept here is only the CDR3 DNA, which spans 45 bases and is read in frame from base 1. Patients with autoimmune disease history or receiving systemic immunosuppression were excluded from the trial. Peripheral blood for TCR sequencing was collected from all dose cohorts at baseline, on cycle 4 day 1, and on cycle 7 day 1. The samples were taken from a phase I, first-in-human, multicenter, open-label dose-escalation trial of ivuxolimab. Adults with locally advanced or metastatic melanoma, renal cell carcinoma, hepatocellular carcinoma or head and neck squamous cell carcinoma were enrolled in the trial. Before TCR sequencing, CD4+ and CD8+ T cells were separately sorted from peripheral blood.

Beyond this particular receptor, the publication reports: Clonal expansion of both CD4+ and CD8+ blood T cells was observed from baseline to week 6 at doses 0.1 to 3.0 mg/kg. Low levels of normalized T-cell clonal expansion were also seen in some patients who did not respond. Which antigens the clonally expanded peripheral T cells were specific for was not determined. After ivuxolimab, CD8+ T cells had more expanded clones than CD4+ T cells on average. In the 0.1-3.0 mg/kg groups, partial responders had among the lowest normalized peripheral clonal expansion, particularly in CD8+ T cells.

To sequence the TCRbeta CDR3 region, genomic DNA was isolated from the sorted cells. TCRbeta CDR3 regions were sequenced using the immunoSEQ Assay. This immuneACCESS table, as held by TCRdb, lists in-frame sequences with V and J called but not all clones. Of the missing ones, under half trace to an unresolved V gene in checked studies; the others have no known cause. Present in this sample are tens of thousands of clones, about 74% of which were seen just once. The ten top clones hold around 2.5% of the sample. This receptor was identified in an adult with an advanced solid tumor such as melanoma, head and neck, liver or kidney cancer. The sample was CD4+ or CD8+ T cells sorted from blood, taken in a trial of the OX40 agonist ivuxolimab. Rearrangement joined TRBV6-5 to TRBJ2-7; TRBD1 fits 12 bases in the junction. The base sequence is TGTGCCAACACCGGGACAGGGGGCAGGAGATACGAGCAGTACTTC. The translation is CANTGTGGRRYEQYF.